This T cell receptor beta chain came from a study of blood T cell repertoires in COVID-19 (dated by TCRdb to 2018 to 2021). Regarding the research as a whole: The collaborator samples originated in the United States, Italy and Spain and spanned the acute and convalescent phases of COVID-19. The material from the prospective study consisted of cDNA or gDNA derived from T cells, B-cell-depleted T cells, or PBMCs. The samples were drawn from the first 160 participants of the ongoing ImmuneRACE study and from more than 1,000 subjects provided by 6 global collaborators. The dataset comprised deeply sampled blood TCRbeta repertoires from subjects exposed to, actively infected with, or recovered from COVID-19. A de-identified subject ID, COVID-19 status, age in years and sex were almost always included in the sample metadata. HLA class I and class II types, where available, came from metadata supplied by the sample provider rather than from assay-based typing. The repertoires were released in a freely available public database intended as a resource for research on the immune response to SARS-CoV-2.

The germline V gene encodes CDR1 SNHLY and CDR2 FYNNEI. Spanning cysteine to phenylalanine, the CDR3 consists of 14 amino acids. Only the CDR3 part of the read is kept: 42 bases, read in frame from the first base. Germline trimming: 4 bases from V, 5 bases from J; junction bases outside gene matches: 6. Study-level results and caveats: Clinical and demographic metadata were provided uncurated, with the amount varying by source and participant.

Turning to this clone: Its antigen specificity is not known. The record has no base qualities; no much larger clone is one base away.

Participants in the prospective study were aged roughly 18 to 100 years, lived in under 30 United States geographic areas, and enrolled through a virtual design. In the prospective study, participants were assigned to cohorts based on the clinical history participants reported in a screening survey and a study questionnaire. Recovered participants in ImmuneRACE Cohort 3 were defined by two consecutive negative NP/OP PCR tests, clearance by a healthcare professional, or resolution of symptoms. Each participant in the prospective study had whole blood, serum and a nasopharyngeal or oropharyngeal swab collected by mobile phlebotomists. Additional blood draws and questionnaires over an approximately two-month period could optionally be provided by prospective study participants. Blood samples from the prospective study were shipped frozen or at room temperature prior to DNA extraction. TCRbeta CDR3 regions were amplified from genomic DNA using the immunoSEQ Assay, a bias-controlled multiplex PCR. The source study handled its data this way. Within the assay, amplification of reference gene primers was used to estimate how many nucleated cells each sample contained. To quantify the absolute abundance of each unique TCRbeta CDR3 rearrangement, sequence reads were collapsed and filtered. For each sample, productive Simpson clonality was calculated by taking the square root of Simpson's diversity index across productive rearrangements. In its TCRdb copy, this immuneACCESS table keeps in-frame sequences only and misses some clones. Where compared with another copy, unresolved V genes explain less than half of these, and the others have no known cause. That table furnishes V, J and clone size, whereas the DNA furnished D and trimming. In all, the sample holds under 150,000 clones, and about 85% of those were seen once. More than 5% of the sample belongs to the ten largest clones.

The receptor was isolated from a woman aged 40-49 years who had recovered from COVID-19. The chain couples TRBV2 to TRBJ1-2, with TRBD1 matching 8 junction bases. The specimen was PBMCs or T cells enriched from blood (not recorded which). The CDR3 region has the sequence CASSVNRGSYGYTF. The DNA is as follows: TGTGCCAGCAGTGTCAACAGGGGGAGTTATGGCTACACCTTC.